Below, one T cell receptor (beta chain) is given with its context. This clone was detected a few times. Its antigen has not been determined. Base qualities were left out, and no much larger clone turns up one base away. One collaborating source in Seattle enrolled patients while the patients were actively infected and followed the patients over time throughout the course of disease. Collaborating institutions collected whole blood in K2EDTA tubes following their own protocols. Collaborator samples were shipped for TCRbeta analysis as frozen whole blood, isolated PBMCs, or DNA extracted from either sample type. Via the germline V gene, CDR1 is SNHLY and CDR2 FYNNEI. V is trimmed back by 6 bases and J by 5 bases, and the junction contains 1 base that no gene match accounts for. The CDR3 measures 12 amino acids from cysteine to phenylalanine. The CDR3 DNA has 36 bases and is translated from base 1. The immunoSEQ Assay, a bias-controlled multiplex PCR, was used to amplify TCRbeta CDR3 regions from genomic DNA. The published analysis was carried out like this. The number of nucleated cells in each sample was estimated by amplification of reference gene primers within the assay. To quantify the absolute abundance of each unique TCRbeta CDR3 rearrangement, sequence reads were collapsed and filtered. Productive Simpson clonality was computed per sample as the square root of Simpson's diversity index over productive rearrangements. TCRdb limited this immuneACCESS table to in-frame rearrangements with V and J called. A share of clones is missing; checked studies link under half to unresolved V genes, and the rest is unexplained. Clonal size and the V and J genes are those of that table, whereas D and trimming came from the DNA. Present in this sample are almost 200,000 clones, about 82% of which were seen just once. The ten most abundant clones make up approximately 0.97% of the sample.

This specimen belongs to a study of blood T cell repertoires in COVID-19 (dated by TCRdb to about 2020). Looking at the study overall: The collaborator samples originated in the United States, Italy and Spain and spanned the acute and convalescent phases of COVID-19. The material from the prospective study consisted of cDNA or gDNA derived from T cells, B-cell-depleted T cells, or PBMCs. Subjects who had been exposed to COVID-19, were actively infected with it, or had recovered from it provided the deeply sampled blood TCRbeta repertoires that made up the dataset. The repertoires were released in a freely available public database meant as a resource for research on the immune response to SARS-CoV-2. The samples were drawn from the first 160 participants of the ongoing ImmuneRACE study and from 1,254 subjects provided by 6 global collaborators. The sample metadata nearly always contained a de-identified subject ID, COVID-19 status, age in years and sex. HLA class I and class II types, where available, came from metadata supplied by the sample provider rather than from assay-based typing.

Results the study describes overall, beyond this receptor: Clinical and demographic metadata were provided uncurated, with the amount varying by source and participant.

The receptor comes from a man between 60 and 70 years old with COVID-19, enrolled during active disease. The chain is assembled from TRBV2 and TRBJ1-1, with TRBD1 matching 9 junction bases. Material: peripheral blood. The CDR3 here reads CASRGQGTEAFF. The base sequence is TGTGCCAGCAGGGGACAGGGTACTGAAGCTTTCTTT.